This is a list of T cell receptor beta chains from one sample in a study of blood T cell repertoires in COVID-19. Sequencing was performed with immunoSEQ multiplex PCR; in TCRdb, only in-frame clones are kept and a portion is missing. The table records around 100,000 clones, roughly 90% of them present only once. Sequenced input: peripheral blood. The source is a man younger than 45 in a cohort sampled during active COVID-19. The CDR3 runs from the conserved cysteine through the conserved F or W. A D gene is named only where the DNA matches it firmly. Clone size is given for some rows only: seen once, a few or many times, or a class if the clone is expanded.

v_gene	abundance	j_gene	d_gene	CDR3nt	CDR3aa
TRBV7-2	-	TRBJ1-1	-	TGTGCCAGCAGCCACAGGGAAGTCGCCGAAGCTTTCTTT	CASSHREVAEAFF
TRBV6-6	-	TRBJ1-5	-	TGTGCCAGCAGTCTCGGGGATCAGCCCCAGCATTTT	CASSLGDQPQHF
TRBV19	-	TRBJ2-2	-	TGTGCCAGTAGTATATCCACCAGGGTCACCGGGGAGCTGTTTTTT	CASSISTRVTGELFF
TRBV5-1	-	TRBJ2-3	TRBD1	TGCGCCAGCAGCTTGACGGGACAGGGGCCGACAGATACGCAGTATTTT	CASSLTGQGPTDTQYF
TRBV24-1	-	TRBJ1-2	TRBD1	TGTGCCACCAGTGATCAATCGGACAGGGCGCCCTATGGCTACACCTTC	CATSDQSDRAPYGYTF
TRBV4-3	-	TRBJ2-3	TRBD2	TGCGCCAGCAGCCAAGATCTACCGGGGGGGGCCACAGATACGCAGTATTTT	CASSQDLPGGATDTQYF
TRBV6-5	-	TRBJ2-5	TRBD1	TGTGCCAGCAGTCGGGGACAGGGGAAACAAGAGACCCAGTACTTC	CASSRGQGKQETQYF
TRBV6-5	few	TRBJ1-5	-	TGTGCCAGCAGCGGGGATTTCAATCAGCCCCAGCATTTT	CASSGDFNQPQHF
TRBV5-1	-	TRBJ2-7	TRBD1	TGCGCCAGCAGCTATTCCACCGGGACAGCAGGCGAGCAGTACTTC	CASSYSTGTAGEQYF
TRBV18	-	TRBJ1-6	-	TGTGCCAGCCAACAGGGTGTGAATTCACCCCTCCACTTT	CASQQGVNSPLHF
TRBV30	-	TRBJ1-1	TRBD1	TGTGCCTGGGTAAGCCACAGGGGGGGCACTGAAGCTTTCTTT	CAWVSHRGGTEAFF
TRBV3-1/TRBV3-2	-	TRBJ1-2	-	TGTGCCAGCCAAGGGGTAGGGGGGGTTGGCTACACCTTC	CASQGVGGVGYTF
TRBV30	-	TRBJ1-3	-	TGTGCCTGGTCCCACAGGGTGGACACCATATATTTT	CAWSHRVDTIYF
TRBV19	-	TRBJ1-1	-	TGTGCCAGTAGTTTAGCGTACGGAACGACACTCTCCTTTTTGAACACTGAAGCTTTCTTT	CASSLAYGTTLSFLNTEAFF
TRBV19	-	TRBJ1-2	TRBD1	TGTGCCAGTAGGGGACAGGGTGAGAACTATGGCTACACCTTC	CASRGQGENYGYTF
TRBV6-5	once	TRBJ1-5	-	TGTGCCAGCAGCCTCCACAGGGAGGGGCAGCCCCAGCATTTT	CASSLHREGQPQHF
TRBV9	-	TRBJ2-5	TRBD1	TGTGCCAGCAGCGTAGGTTGGGGACAGGGGGAGACCCAGTACTTC	CASSVGWGQGETQYF
TRBV30	-	TRBJ1-1	-	TGTGCCTGGAGTGTATCCCCGGGAGACACTGAAGCTTTCTTT	CAWSVSPGDTEAFF
TRBV5-4	-	TRBJ2-1	-	TGTGCCAGCAGCTTGCAGGGGGGAGGCAATGAGCAGTTCTTC	CASSLQGGGNEQFF
TRBV2	-	TRBJ2-4	TRBD2	TGTGCCAGCAGTTCGTGGCTAGCGGGGGGGGACGAAAATTTAGCCAAAAACATTCAGTACTTC	CASSSWLAGGDENLAKNIQYF
TRBV5-1	-	TRBJ2-3	-	TGCGCCAGCAGTCGGGAAAGGTGGGATACGCAGTATTTT	CASSRERWDTQYF
TRBV6-1	-	TRBJ2-7	-	TGTGCCAGCAGTGGGATGCAACTAGGGTCAAAGGTCGAGCAGTACTTC	CASSGMQLGSKVEQYF
TRBV11-1	-	TRBJ2-1	TRBD1	TGTGCCAGCAGCTCGGAAGGGGGCAATAATGAGCAGTTCTTC	CASSSEGGNNEQFF
TRBV29-1	-	TRBJ2-5	-	TGCAGCTCATGCGACAGCCTTCAAGAGACCCAGTACTTC	CSSCDSLQETQYF
TRBV6-1	-	TRBJ2-2	TRBD2	TGTGCCAGCAGTGAACTAGCGGGGAACACCGGGGAGCTGTTTTTT	CASSELAGNTGELFF
TRBV9	-	TRBJ2-5	-	TGTGCCAGCAGCGGCCTGACAGATTCGGCTTGGACCCAGTACTTC	CASSGLTDSAWTQYF
TRBV3-1/TRBV3-2	-	TRBJ2-5	TRBD2	TGTGCCAGCAGCTCCGGGGGGGGCCAGTACTTC	CASSSGGGQYF
TRBV6-4	-	TRBJ2-2	TRBD2	TGTGCCAGCAGTGACAGCGGGGGGACCGGGGAGCTGTTTTTT	CASSDSGGTGELFF
TRBV2	few	TRBJ2-5	-	TGTGCCAGCAGTGAAGCCGGGCGGGGCCAAGAGACCCAGTACTTC	CASSEAGRGQETQYF
TRBV7-6	-	TRBJ2-3	TRBD2	TGTGCCAGCAGGGGACTAGCGGTGGGTACAGATACGCAGTATTTT	CASRGLAVGTDTQYF
TRBV5-1	-	TRBJ2-4	-	TGCGCCAGCAGCTTGGATCCACAGGGAGGGAGCGTTGTGAGGGCCAAAAACATTCAGTACTTC	CASSLDPQGGSVVRAKNIQYF
TRBV2	once	TRBJ1-3	-	TGTGCCAGCAGTGGCGGGCACTCTGGAAACACCATATATTTT	CASSGGHSGNTIYF
TRBV27	-	TRBJ2-7	-	TGTGCCAGCAGTTCTATCGGGGGGCAGGCGTACGAGCAGTACTTC	CASSSIGGQAYEQYF
TRBV28	-	TRBJ1-2	TRBD1	TGTGCCACTACGTCACAGGGGAACTATGGCTACACCTTC	CATTSQGNYGYTF
TRBV18	-	TRBJ2-7	-	TGTGCCAGCTCACGGCCGGAAGGGGACGAGCAGTACTTC	CASSRPEGDEQYF
TRBV7-7	-	TRBJ2-5	TRBD1	TGTGCCAGCAGCAAGGAAGAGGTAGTGGCAGGGGGCAAAGAGACCCAGTACTTC	CASSKEEVVAGGKETQYF
TRBV19	-	TRBJ1-1	-	TGTGCCAGTAGTATAGCGGAGGGTGGGACTGAAGCTTTCTTT	CASSIAEGGTEAFF
TRBV15	-	TRBJ1-2	-	TGTGCCACCAGCAGAGAACAGGGTCGTAACTATGGCTACACCTTC	CATSREQGRNYGYTF
TRBV7-9	once	TRBJ2-7	TRBD1	TGTGCCAGCAGCCCCCGGACAGGGAGCTACGAGCAGTACTTC	CASSPRTGSYEQYF
TRBV9	-	TRBJ2-5	TRBD2	TGTGCCAGCAGCGTAGGGGATAGCGGGGGGGCAGAGACCCAGTACTTC	CASSVGDSGGAETQYF
TRBV18	-	TRBJ2-2	TRBD2	TGTGCCAGCTCACCATCGGCTAGCGGGGGGACCGGGGAGCTGTTTTTT	CASSPSASGGTGELFF
TRBV2	once	TRBJ2-3	TRBD1	TGTGCCAGCAGCAACAGGGGTCCCACAGATACGCAGTATTTT	CASSNRGPTDTQYF
TRBV7-8	-	TRBJ1-2	TRBD1	TGTGCCAGCAGCCGACAGGGGGCGGATGGCTACACCTTC	CASSRQGADGYTF
TRBV10-3	few	TRBJ1-6	-	TGTGCCAGCCGACAGGCGGACAGTTCACCCCTCCACTTT	CASRQADSSPLHF
TRBV5-4	-	TRBJ1-6	TRBD1	TGTGCCAGCAGCTTGGACACAGGGGGCGGGGGCTCACCCCTCCACTTT	CASSLDTGGGGSPLHF
TRBV5-4	-	TRBJ2-5	-	TGTGCCAGCAGCTTGGGTGACGGGTGGCAGTACTTC	CASSLGDGWQYF
TRBV11-2	-	TRBJ2-1	-	TGTGCCAGCAGCTTAGCCGGGGTCAATGAGCAGTTCTTC	CASSLAGVNEQFF
TRBV6-5	-	TRBJ2-1	-	TGTGCCAGCAGTCGGACAGAGGGCACCGAGCAGTTCTTC	CASSRTEGTEQFF
TRBV28	-	TRBJ1-1	TRBD1	TGTGCCAGCAGTCCACCGGGACAGGGGAACACTGAAGCTTTCTTT	CASSPPGQGNTEAFF
TRBV2	few	TRBJ1-2	TRBD1	TGTGCCAGCAGCCGGGACAGAGGCTTCTATGGCTACACCTTC	CASSRDRGFYGYTF
TRBV19	-	TRBJ1-5	-	TGTGCCAGTAGTGCTAACAGGGTTAGTCGCAATCAGCCCCAGCATTTT	CASSANRVSRNQPQHF
TRBV4-1	-	TRBJ1-1	-	TGCGCCAGCAGCCAGGCTCCGGGCACTGAAGCTTTCTTT	CASSQAPGTEAFF
TRBV11-2	once	TRBJ2-3	-	TGTGCCAGCAGCTTAGTTTACACAGATACGCAGTATTTT	CASSLVYTDTQYF
TRBV27	many	TRBJ2-2	TRBD1	TGTGCCAGCAGCCCGGACAGGGGAAAGGTCGGGGAGCTGTTTTTT	CASSPDRGKVGELFF
TRBV28	-	TRBJ1-4	TRBD1	TGTGCCAGCAGCTTACAGGGGGCGAGGGAAAAACTGTTTTTT	CASSLQGAREKLFF
TRBV11-2	once	TRBJ2-2	-	TGTGCCAGCAGCTTAGGGGGAGGACGATCCACCGGGGAGCTGTTTTTT	CASSLGGGRSTGELFF
TRBV18	-	TRBJ2-6	-	TGTGCCTCCCTACTAGCTGCCGGGGCCAACGTCCTGACTTTC	CASLLAAGANVLTF